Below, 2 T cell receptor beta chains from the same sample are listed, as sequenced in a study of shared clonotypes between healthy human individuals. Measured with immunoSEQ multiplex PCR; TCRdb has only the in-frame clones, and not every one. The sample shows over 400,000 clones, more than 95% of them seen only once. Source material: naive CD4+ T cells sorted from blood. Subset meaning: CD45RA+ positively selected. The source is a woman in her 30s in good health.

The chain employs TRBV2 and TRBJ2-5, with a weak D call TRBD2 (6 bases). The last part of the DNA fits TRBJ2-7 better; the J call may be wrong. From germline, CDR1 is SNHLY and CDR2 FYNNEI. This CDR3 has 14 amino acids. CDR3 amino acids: CASREAAGKYEQYF. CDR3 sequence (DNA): TGTGCCAGCAGGGAGGCGGCGGGGAAGTACGAGCAGTACTTC.

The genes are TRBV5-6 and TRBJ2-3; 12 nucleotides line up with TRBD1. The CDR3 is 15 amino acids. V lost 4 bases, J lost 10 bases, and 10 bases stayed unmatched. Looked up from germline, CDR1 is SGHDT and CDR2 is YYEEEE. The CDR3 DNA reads TGTGCCAGCAGCAACACCGGGACAGGGGGCGTTGCGCAGTATTTT. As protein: CASSNTGTGGVAQYF.